The following is a T cell receptor beta chain sequence with its context. The target antigen is unknown. The CDR3 consists of 12 residues. Germline CDR1 is MNHNS and CDR2 is SASEGT. Deletions cut 8 bases from V and 1 base from J, with 6 bases between. It was by quantitative 5'-RACE with molecular barcodes that TCR beta libraries were made. TCRdb redid the calling of the 5' RACE reads with MiXCR, one entry per CDR3 protein. The sample contains 670,000 or so distinct CDR3 sequences, 19% of which appear only once. The data originate from a study of CD8 T cells in ankylosing spondylitis. Regarding the study as a whole: As reported, disease-linked clones showed significant enrichment in matched ankylosing spondylitis synovial fluid. Certain motif variants had earlier appeared in reactive arthritis synovial fluid and blood. Seven or eight highly homologous variants formed a TCR beta motif that appeared characteristic of ankylosing spondylitis blood.

The sample taken for sequencing was blood, either unsorted or a sorted T cell fraction (not recorded which). This chain connects TRBV6-1 to TRBJ1-5; D unclear. The clonotype was recovered from a male donor with ankylosing spondylitis. CDR3 bases: TGTGCCAGCGAGACCAGCAATCAGCCCCAGCATTTT. Translating it yields CASETSNQPQHF.